These 17 T cell receptor beta chains were all obtained from the same sample, sequenced in a study of OX40 agonist ivuxolimab in advanced cancers. Some clones are missing from TCRdb's copy, which holds only in-frame ones; the method was immunoSEQ multiplex PCR. The sample includes approximately 47,000 clones, around 90% of them seen just once. The source material was CD4+ or CD8+ T cells sorted from blood, sampled in a trial of the OX40 agonist ivuxolimab. The source of these receptors is an adult with an advanced solid tumor such as melanoma, head and neck, liver or kidney cancer.

V is TRBV27 and J is TRBJ1-2; D perhaps matches TRBD1 (5 bases). The CDR3 contains 16 residues. The V end was cut by 3 bases, the J end by 8 bases, with 22 bases between. CDR1 is MNHEY and CDR2 is SMNVEV in the germline V gene (reference sequence). CDR3 nucleotide sequence: TGTGCCAGCAGTTTCTCGCCCGGGGGTGCTTTGTCGGGCTACACCTTC. This codes for CASSFSPGGALSGYTF.

The chain links TRBV10-3 to TRBJ1-2; the D is unclear. The length of the CDR3 is 12 residues. The V gene lost 4 bases and the J gene lost 5 bases, with 8 bases spanning the gap. The germline CDR1 and CDR2 sequences are ENHRY and SYGVKD. CDR3 loop: CAISASGYGYTF. The CDR3 DNA reads TGTGCCATCAGTGCGTCGGGGTATGGCTACACCTTC.

The chain carries TRBV7-8 and TRBJ2-5; D gene unclear. Germline V CDR1 and CDR2: SGHVS, FQNEAQ. Trimming left V 2 bases short and J 2 bases short, with 15 bases between. The CDR3 has 16 residues. CDR3 sequence: CASSLSIRGWQETQYF. CDR3 coding DNA: TGTGCCAGCAGCTTAAGCATTCGTGGGTGGCAAGAGACCCAGTACTTC.

The V call is TRBV6-1, the J call TRBJ2-1, with 8 nucleotides matching TRBD1. J was trimmed by 8 bases and V by 10 bases; bases with no gene match: 13. The CDR3 totals 14 residues. Germline lookup yields CDR1 MNHNS and CDR2 SASEGT. The CDR3 here is CATPRQGRSYEQFF. CDR3 in DNA: TGTGCCACACCGAGACAGGGGCGCTCCTATGAGCAGTTCTTC.

The V gene is TRBV29-1, the J gene TRBJ1-2; unclear D gene. CDR3 length: 14 residues. Trimming stripped 4 bases from V and 0 bases from J, with 12 bases between. Looked up from germline, CDR1 is SQVTM and CDR2 is ANQGSEA. The CDR3: CSVVAVGANYGYTF. DNA of the CDR3: TGCAGCGTTGTCGCAGTAGGAGCTAACTATGGCTACACCTTC.

The V gene is TRBV28, the J gene TRBJ1-1; no clear D. CDR1 is MDHEN and CDR2 is SYDVKM in the germline V gene. The V end was cut by 3 bases, the J end by 5 bases, with 13 bases between. This CDR3 comprises 14 residues. The CDR3 spells CASSFRSPETEAFF. The CDR3 DNA follows: TGTGCCAGCAGTTTTCGTTCGCCTGAGACTGAAGCTTTCTTT.

The chain employs TRBV7-9 and TRBJ2-5; D is tentatively TRBD1 or TRBD2 (5 bases each). CDR3 length: 14 amino acids. Germline CDR1 reads SEHNR; CDR2 reads FQNEAQ (reference sequence). V lost 5 bases to trimming and J lost 4 bases, with 14 bases between them. The DNA of the CDR3 is TGTGCCAGCAGCCCAAGAGGGGTCCGAGAGACCCAGTACTTC. This translates into CASSPRGVRETQYF.

The J gene is TRBJ1-6, the V gene TRBV27, with D unclear. The ends were cut back, 0 bases at V and 0 bases at J, with 6 bases in the middle. Germline CDR1 and CDR2: MNHEY and SMNVEV (reference sequence). CDR3 length equals 16 residues. In DNA form, the CDR3 reads TGTGCCAGCAGTTTATCGCAGAGCTCCTATAATTCACCCCTCCACTTT. Amino acids: CASSLSQSSYNSPLHF.

The chain uses TRBV6-8 and TRBJ2-4; 7 bases line up with TRBD2. The J segment lost 3 bases and the V segment lost 6 bases, leaving 11 bases of the junction unmatched. From germline, CDR1 is MNHGY and CDR2 SAAAGT. CDR3 length: 16 amino acids. CDR3 sequence (DNA): TGTGCCAGCAGCCCCTGGGGGGGGGACCGCAAAAACATTCAGTACTTC. Protein: CASSPWGGDRKNIQYF.

V is TRBV7-8 and J is TRBJ1-3, with D possibly matching TRBD1 (5 bases). Trimming took 5 bases from V and 7 from J, leaving 9 bases between them. In germline, CDR1 is SGHVS, CDR2 FQNEAQ. This CDR3 has 12 residues. CDR3 loop: CASSTGGNTIYF. CDR3 DNA: TGTGCCAGCAGCACCGGGGGGAACACCATATATTTT.

This chain joins TRBV27 and TRBJ2-2, with D tentatively TRBD1 (5 bases). Trimming removed 5 bases from V and 0 bases from J, with 7 bases in between. CDR3 length: 14 amino acids. CDR1 is MNHEY and CDR2 is SMNVEV in the germline V gene (reference sequence). The CDR3 DNA follows: TGTGCCAGCAGTGGGGCGACGAACACCGGGGAGCTGTTTTTT. As protein: CASSGATNTGELFF.

The chain carries TRBV7-7 and TRBJ1-6; 7 bases agree with TRBD1. The CDR3 has 16 residues. CDR1 is SSHAT and CDR2 is FNYEAQ in the germline V gene (reference sequence). The CDR3, as DNA: TGTGCTAGCCTCTTCGAAACAGGGGCCTATAATTCACCCCTCCACTTT. Translated: CASLFETGAYNSPLHF.

The rearrangement links TRBV7-8 to TRBJ1-1, with 7 bases identical to TRBD1. This CDR3 has 15 amino acids. Germline V gene sequence: CDR1 SGHVS, CDR2 FQNEAQ. V lost 7 bases and J lost 0; bases outside the gene matches: 8. The CDR3 sequence is CASTFPGQMNTEAFF. The CDR3 nucleotides are TGTGCCAGCACCTTTCCGGGACAGATGAACACTGAAGCTTTCTTT.

This clone appeared once. This chain connects TRBV9 to TRBJ2-3; 9 nucleotides agree with TRBD1. The CDR3 is 15 residues long. Unmatched junction bases numbered 6, after V lost 4 bases and J lost 3 bases. Germline loops: CDR1 SGDLS, CDR2 YYNGEE. This chain's CDR3 is CASSPEGTGTDTQYF. The CDR3 bases are TGTGCCAGCAGCCCAGAAGGGACAGGGACAGATACGCAGTATTTT. Full variable domain (outside the CDR3, taken from reference TRBV9 and TRBJ2-3): DSGVTQTPKHLITATGQRVTLRCSPRSGDLSVYWYQQSLDQGLQFLIQYYNGEERAKGNILERFSAQQFPDLHSELNLSSLELGDSALYFCASSPEGTGTDTQYFGPGTRLTVL.

V and J are TRBV2 and TRBJ1-2, with D perhaps TRBD1 (5 bases). CDR3 length: 14 amino acids. V gave up 7 bases and J gave up 0 bases, with 12 bases separating them. The germline gives CDR1 SNHLY, CDR2 FYNNEI. The CDR3: CASTFGRANYGYTF. The CDR3 DNA sequence: TGTGCCAGCACCTTCGGCAGGGCTAACTATGGCTACACCTTC.

The rearrangement links TRBV29-1 to TRBJ2-3, with no clear D. The germline gives CDR1 SQVTM, CDR2 ANQGSEA. This CDR3 has 13 residues. CDR3 DNA: TGCAATAAACTCACTTATAGCACAGATACGCAGTATTTT. This translates into CNKLTYSTDTQYF.

This clone was seen more than once but under ten times. The chain couples TRBV10-3 to TRBJ1-2, with D possibly TRBD1 on 5 matching bases. Germline assignment: CDR1 ENHRY and CDR2 SYGVKD. The V and J ends lost 11 bases and 8 bases respectively, with 15 bases between them. The CDR3 extends over 11 amino acids. CDR3 residues: CASQGLEGYTF. CDR3 nucleotide sequence: TGTGCCTCCCAGGGATTGGAGGGCTACACCTTC.